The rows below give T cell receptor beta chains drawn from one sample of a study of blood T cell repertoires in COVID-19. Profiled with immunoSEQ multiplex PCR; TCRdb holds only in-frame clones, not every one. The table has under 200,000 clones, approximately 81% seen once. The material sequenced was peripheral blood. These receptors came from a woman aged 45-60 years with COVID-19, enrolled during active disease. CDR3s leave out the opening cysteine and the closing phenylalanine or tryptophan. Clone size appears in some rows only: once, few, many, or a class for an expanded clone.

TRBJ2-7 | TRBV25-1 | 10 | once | ASSGNRQWQY
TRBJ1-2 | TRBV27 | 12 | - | ASPGAPFAAGYT
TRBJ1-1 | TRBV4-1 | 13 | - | ASSQEGLGGTEAF
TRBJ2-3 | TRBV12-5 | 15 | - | ASGLYPGLALTDTQY
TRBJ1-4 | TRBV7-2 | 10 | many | ASSLDVRSLF
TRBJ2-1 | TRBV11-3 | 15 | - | ASSPGLAANSYNEQF
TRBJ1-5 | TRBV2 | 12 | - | ASSEGGGGQPQH
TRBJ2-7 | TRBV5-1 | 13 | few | ASSLDSGTSYEQY
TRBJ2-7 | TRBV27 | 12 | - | ASSLSDTGYEQY
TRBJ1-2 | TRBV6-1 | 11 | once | ASSESVPGGYT
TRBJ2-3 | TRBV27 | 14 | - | ASKTGWRQGGDTQY
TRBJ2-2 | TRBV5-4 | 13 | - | ASSFAGVNTGELF
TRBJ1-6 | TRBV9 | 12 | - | ASSVEAGKSPLH
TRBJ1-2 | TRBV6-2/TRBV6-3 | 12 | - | ASSLRDRGYGYT
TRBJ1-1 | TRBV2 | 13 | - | ASSVVSDSRAEAF
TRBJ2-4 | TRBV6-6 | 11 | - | ASSYRGGNIQY
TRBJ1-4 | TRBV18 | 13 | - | ASSPRAGTDEKLF
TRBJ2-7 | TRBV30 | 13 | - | AWSPWDRGLYEQY
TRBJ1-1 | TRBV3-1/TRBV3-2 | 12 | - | ASSQGTGNTEAF
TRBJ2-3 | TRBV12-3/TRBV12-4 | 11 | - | ASRPTATDTQY